This is a list of T cell receptor beta chains from one sample in a study of blood T cell repertoires in COVID-19. Profiling relied on immunoSEQ multiplex PCR, and the TCRdb table lists in-frame clones only, not all of them. The data hold 45,000 to 50,000 clones, with approximately 85% observed a single time. The sample taken for sequencing was peripheral blood. These receptor sequences come from a woman aged 80 or over with COVID-19, enrolled during active disease. CDR3s include the opening cysteine and the closing phenylalanine or tryptophan. Fields, in order: J gene, D gene, V gene, CDR3 length, clone size, CDR3 protein, CDR3 DNA. D genes are given only for firm matches. Part of the rows lack a size; the others show once, few, many or a class for expanded clones.

j_gene: TRBJ1-5
d_gene: NA
v_gene: TRBV2
len: 14
abundance: NA
CDR3aa: CASRKEQGSQPQHF
CDR3nt: TGTGCCAGCAGAAAAGAACAGGGATCCCAGCCCCAGCATTTT

j_gene: TRBJ1-3
d_gene: TRBD1
v_gene: TRBV7-2
len: 16
abundance: NA
CDR3aa: CASSSGQGYGGNTIYF
CDR3nt: TGTGCCAGCAGCTCGGGACAGGGATACGGTGGAAACACCATATATTTT

j_gene: TRBJ2-5
d_gene: TRBD1
v_gene: TRBV6-5
len: 15
abundance: NA
CDR3aa: CASMGTEAGQETQYF
CDR3nt: TGTGCCAGCATGGGGACAGAGGCTGGCCAAGAGACCCAGTACTTC

j_gene: TRBJ1-1
d_gene: NA
v_gene: TRBV28
len: 12
abundance: NA
CDR3aa: CASISGNTEAFF
CDR3nt: TGTGCCAGCATATCAGGGAACACTGAAGCTTTCTTT

j_gene: TRBJ2-7
d_gene: NA
v_gene: TRBV5-1
len: 13
abundance: NA
CDR3aa: CASSLGGGREQYF
CDR3nt: TGCGCCAGCAGCTTGGGTGGTGGGCGCGAGCAGTACTTC

j_gene: TRBJ1-3
d_gene: NA
v_gene: TRBV7-6
len: 16
abundance: few
CDR3aa: CASSPPGLGSGNTIYF
CDR3nt: TGTGCCAGCAGCCCGCCGGGACTGGGGTCTGGAAACACCATATATTTT

j_gene: TRBJ2-1
d_gene: NA
v_gene: TRBV5-6
len: 15
abundance: NA
CDR3aa: CASSLDAGSYNEQFF
CDR3nt: TGTGCCAGCAGCTTGGATGCGGGATCCTACAATGAGCAGTTCTTC

j_gene: TRBJ2-7
d_gene: NA
v_gene: TRBV7-3
len: 14
abundance: once
CDR3aa: CASSGRPQGYEQYF
CDR3nt: TGTGCCAGCAGCGGGCGTCCTCAGGGCTACGAGCAGTACTTC

j_gene: TRBJ1-5
d_gene: NA
v_gene: TRBV24-1
len: 14
abundance: NA
CDR3aa: CATSDFTGGQPQHF
CDR3nt: TGTGCCACCAGTGACTTCACGGGGGGTCAGCCCCAGCATTTT

j_gene: TRBJ2-1
d_gene: NA
v_gene: TRBV5-1
len: 16
abundance: NA
CDR3aa: CASSPVGGVRVDEQFF
CDR3nt: TGCGCCAGCAGCCCCGTCGGGGGTGTTAGGGTTGATGAGCAGTTCTTC

j_gene: TRBJ1-1
d_gene: TRBD1
v_gene: TRBV11-2
len: 13
abundance: NA
CDR3aa: CASGGQPNTEAFF
CDR3nt: TGTGCCAGCGGGGGACAGCCGAACACTGAAGCTTTCTTT

j_gene: TRBJ2-5
d_gene: TRBD2
v_gene: TRBV20-1
len: 14
abundance: NA
CDR3aa: CSASPGTSLETQYF
CDR3nt: TGCAGTGCCAGTCCCGGGACTAGCTTAGAGACCCAGTACTTC

j_gene: TRBJ1-1
d_gene: NA
v_gene: TRBV9
len: 14
abundance: once
CDR3aa: CASSVDPGVTEAFF
CDR3nt: TGTGCCAGCAGCGTAGACCCAGGGGTCACTGAAGCTTTCTTT

j_gene: TRBJ1-2
d_gene: NA
v_gene: TRBV5-1
len: 16
abundance: NA
CDR3aa: CASSLAVGGYDYGYTF
CDR3nt: TGCGCCAGCAGCTTGGCGGTCGGGGGTTATGACTATGGCTACACCTTC

j_gene: TRBJ1-3
d_gene: NA
v_gene: TRBV5-1
len: 17
abundance: NA
CDR3aa: CASSLELQGSSGNTIYF
CDR3nt: TGCGCCAGCAGCTTGGAGCTCCAGGGAAGCTCTGGAAACACCATATATTTT

j_gene: TRBJ1-1
d_gene: NA
v_gene: TRBV18
len: 16
abundance: NA
CDR3aa: CASSPNAAGMSTEAFF
CDR3nt: TGTGCCAGCTCACCAAATGCGGCAGGGATGTCCACTGAAGCTTTCTTT

j_gene: TRBJ2-5
d_gene: NA
v_gene: TRBV7-2
len: 14
abundance: NA
CDR3aa: CASSLYRRGETQYF
CDR3nt: TGTGCCAGCAGCTTGTATCGGAGGGGAGAGACCCAGTACTTC

j_gene: TRBJ2-6
d_gene: NA
v_gene: TRBV2
len: 15
abundance: NA
CDR3aa: CASPGKYSGANVLTF
CDR3nt: TGTGCCAGCCCCGGGAAATACTCTGGGGCCAACGTCCTGACTTTC

j_gene: TRBJ1-2
d_gene: NA
v_gene: TRBV5-1
len: 12
abundance: NA
CDR3aa: CASRRENYGYTF
CDR3nt: TGCGCCAGCAGACGAGAAAACTATGGCTACACCTTC

j_gene: TRBJ2-5
d_gene: TRBD1
v_gene: TRBV5-1
len: 13
abundance: NA
CDR3aa: CASSLSGGETQYF
CDR3nt: TGCGCCAGCAGCTTGTCAGGGGGTGAGACCCAGTACTTC

j_gene: TRBJ2-7
d_gene: NA
v_gene: TRBV7-9
len: 13
abundance: NA
CDR3aa: CASSLIQDYEQYF
CDR3nt: TGTGCCAGCAGCTTAATCCAGGACTACGAGCAGTACTTC

j_gene: TRBJ2-1
d_gene: TRBD2
v_gene: TRBV6-5
len: 16
abundance: NA
CDR3aa: CASSYGISGAYNEQFF
CDR3nt: TGTGCCAGCAGTTACGGGATTAGCGGGGCCTACAATGAGCAGTTCTTC

j_gene: TRBJ2-7
d_gene: TRBD1
v_gene: TRBV5-1
len: 15
abundance: NA
CDR3aa: CASSPRDRLSYEQYF
CDR3nt: TGCGCCAGCAGCCCCCGGGACAGGCTGTCCTACGAGCAGTACTTC

j_gene: TRBJ2-7
d_gene: TRBD2
v_gene: TRBV11-2
len: 18
abundance: NA
CDR3aa: CASSFRASGTSYLYEQYF
CDR3nt: TGTGCCAGCAGCTTCAGGGCGAGCGGGACTAGTTACCTCTACGAGCAGTACTTC

j_gene: TRBJ2-7
d_gene: NA
v_gene: TRBV3-1/TRBV3-2
len: 13
abundance: once
CDR3aa: CASQPSGADEQYF
CDR3nt: TGTGCCAGCCAGCCATCAGGGGCGGACGAGCAGTACTTC

j_gene: TRBJ1-4
d_gene: NA
v_gene: TRBV6-5
len: 13
abundance: NA
CDR3aa: CASSSTLQEKLFF
CDR3nt: TGTGCCAGCAGTTCAACATTACAGGAAAAACTGTTTTTT

j_gene: TRBJ2-1
d_gene: TRBD2
v_gene: TRBV29-1
len: 15
abundance: NA
CDR3aa: CSVLGLAGGQNEQFF
CDR3nt: TGCAGCGTTCTTGGACTAGCGGGGGGGCAGAATGAGCAGTTCTTC

j_gene: TRBJ2-5
d_gene: NA
v_gene: TRBV5-6
len: 13
abundance: NA
CDR3aa: CASSPLKQETQYF
CDR3nt: TGTGCCAGCAGCCCCCTTAAACAAGAGACCCAGTACTTC

j_gene: TRBJ1-1
d_gene: NA
v_gene: TRBV18
len: 15
abundance: NA
CDR3aa: CASSLAAGTNTEAFF
CDR3nt: TGTGCCAGCTCCCTTGCAGCGGGAACGAACACTGAAGCTTTCTTT

j_gene: TRBJ1-4
d_gene: NA
v_gene: TRBV5-6
len: 14
abundance: NA
CDR3aa: CASSLGQGTEKLFF
CDR3nt: TGTGCCAGCAGCTTAGGGCAGGGGACTGAAAAACTGTTTTTT

j_gene: TRBJ2-3
d_gene: NA
v_gene: TRBV19
len: 15
abundance: NA
CDR3aa: CASSMFGASTDTQYF
CDR3nt: TGTGCCAGTAGTATGTTTGGGGCTAGCACAGATACGCAGTATTTT

j_gene: TRBJ2-7
d_gene: TRBD2
v_gene: TRBV6-5
len: 15
abundance: NA
CDR3aa: CASRRGLAGVSEQYF
CDR3nt: TGTGCCAGCAGGCGGGGACTAGCGGGAGTCTCCGAGCAGTACTTC

j_gene: TRBJ1-5
d_gene: TRBD1
v_gene: TRBV24-1
len: 15
abundance: NA
CDR3aa: CATSDPGQGGQPQHF
CDR3nt: TGTGCCACCAGTGACCCAGGACAGGGTGGTCAGCCCCAGCATTTT

j_gene: TRBJ2-7
d_gene: TRBD2
v_gene: TRBV5-1
len: 12
abundance: NA
CDR3aa: CASSYGLDEQYF
CDR3nt: TGCGCCAGCAGCTATGGACTAGACGAGCAGTACTTC

j_gene: TRBJ1-4
d_gene: NA
v_gene: TRBV14
len: 18
abundance: NA
CDR3aa: CASSQAEDRWRQNEKLFF
CDR3nt: TGTGCCAGCAGCCAAGCTGAGGATCGCTGGCGGCAAAATGAAAAACTGTTTTTT

j_gene: TRBJ2-1
d_gene: TRBD2
v_gene: TRBV5-4
len: 17
abundance: NA
CDR3aa: CASSLGAGGGSYNEQFF
CDR3nt: TGTGCCAGCAGCTTGGGAGCCGGCGGGGGTTCCTACAATGAGCAGTTCTTC

j_gene: TRBJ2-7
d_gene: NA
v_gene: TRBV2
len: 12
abundance: few
CDR3aa: CASRVGGYEQYF
CDR3nt: TGTGCCAGCAGGGTAGGGGGTTACGAGCAGTACTTC

j_gene: TRBJ2-1
d_gene: TRBD1
v_gene: TRBV7-9
len: 14
abundance: NA
CDR3aa: CASSLGQGLGEQFF
CDR3nt: TGTGCCAGCAGCTTGGGACAGGGTCTAGGTGAGCAGTTCTTC

j_gene: TRBJ1-2
d_gene: TRBD1
v_gene: TRBV3-1/TRBV3-2
len: 12
abundance: NA
CDR3aa: CASSPRGYGYTF
CDR3nt: TGTGCCAGCAGCCCCAGGGGGTATGGCTACACCTTC

j_gene: TRBJ1-2
d_gene: NA
v_gene: TRBV28
len: 12
abundance: NA
CDR3aa: CASSAINYGYTF
CDR3nt: TGTGCCAGCAGTGCGATTAACTATGGCTACACCTTC

j_gene: TRBJ2-3
d_gene: TRBD2
v_gene: TRBV18
len: 16
abundance: NA
CDR3aa: CASSPRGSGSTDTQYF
CDR3nt: TGTGCCAGCTCACCACGAGGTAGCGGGAGCACAGATACGCAGTATTTT

j_gene: TRBJ1-2
d_gene: NA
v_gene: TRBV7-6
len: 15
abundance: NA
CDR3aa: CASSLLAGDNYGYTF
CDR3nt: TGTGCCAGCAGCTTACTTGCAGGGGACAACTATGGCTACACCTTC

j_gene: TRBJ2-5
d_gene: NA
v_gene: TRBV28
len: 12
abundance: NA
CDR3aa: CASSDSEETQYF
CDR3nt: TGTGCCAGCAGTGACAGCGAAGAGACCCAGTACTTC

j_gene: TRBJ1-1
d_gene: NA
v_gene: TRBV5-1
len: 14
abundance: NA
CDR3aa: CASSLGQPNTEAFF
CDR3nt: TGCGCCAGCAGCTTGGGACAGCCGAACACTGAAGCTTTCTTT

j_gene: TRBJ1-2
d_gene: TRBD1
v_gene: TRBV6-2/TRBV6-3
len: 14
abundance: few
CDR3aa: CASSSSTGTDGYTF
CDR3nt: TGTGCCAGCAGTTCATCGACAGGGACGGATGGCTACACCTTC

j_gene: TRBJ2-5
d_gene: NA
v_gene: TRBV19
len: 14
abundance: NA
CDR3aa: CASRPASGQETQYF
CDR3nt: TGTGCCAGTAGACCCGCCTCGGGGCAAGAGACCCAGTACTTC

j_gene: TRBJ1-6
d_gene: TRBD1
v_gene: TRBV19
len: 16
abundance: NA
CDR3aa: CASKVTGTTYDSPLHF
CDR3nt: TGTGCCAGTAAGGTGACAGGGACAACTTACGATTCACCCCTCCACTTT

j_gene: TRBJ2-3
d_gene: NA
v_gene: TRBV18
len: 12
abundance: NA
CDR3aa: CASSPETDTQYF
CDR3nt: TGTGCCAGCTCACCAGAGACAGATACGCAGTATTTT

j_gene: TRBJ2-3
d_gene: TRBD2
v_gene: TRBV10-1
len: 21
abundance: NA
CDR3aa: CASSPPSTSGETRASTDTQYF
CDR3nt: TGCGCCAGCAGCCCCCCCTCTACTAGCGGGGAGACACGGGCGAGCACAGATACGCAGTATTTT

j_gene: TRBJ2-7
d_gene: NA
v_gene: TRBV18
len: 11
abundance: NA
CDR3aa: CASSPGTEQYF
CDR3nt: TGTGCCAGCTCACCAGGGACAGAGCAGTACTTC

j_gene: TRBJ1-4
d_gene: TRBD1
v_gene: TRBV4-1
len: 18
abundance: NA
CDR3aa: CASSQRTGGLTTNEKLFF
CDR3nt: TGCGCCAGCAGCCAAAGGACAGGGGGTCTGACAACTAATGAAAAACTGTTTTTT

j_gene: TRBJ2-1
d_gene: NA
v_gene: TRBV18
len: 15
abundance: NA
CDR3aa: CASSPMEGSYNEQFF
CDR3nt: TGTGCCAGCTCACCGATGGAGGGGTCCTACAATGAGCAGTTCTTC

j_gene: TRBJ1-1
d_gene: NA
v_gene: TRBV10-3
len: 14
abundance: NA
CDR3aa: CAIRSPGGPTEAFF
CDR3nt: TGTGCCATCAGGTCTCCCGGCGGTCCCACTGAAGCTTTCTTT